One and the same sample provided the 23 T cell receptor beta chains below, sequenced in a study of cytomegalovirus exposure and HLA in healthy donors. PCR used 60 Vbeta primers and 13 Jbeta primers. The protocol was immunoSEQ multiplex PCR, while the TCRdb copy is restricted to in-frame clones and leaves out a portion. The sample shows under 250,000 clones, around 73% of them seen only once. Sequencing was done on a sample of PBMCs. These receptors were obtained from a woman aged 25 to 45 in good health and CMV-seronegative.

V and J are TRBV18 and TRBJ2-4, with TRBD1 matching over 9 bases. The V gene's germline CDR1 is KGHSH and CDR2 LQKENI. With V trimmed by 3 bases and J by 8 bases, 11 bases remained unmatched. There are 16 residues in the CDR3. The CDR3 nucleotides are TGTGCCAGCTCACCGGTCGGGACAGGGAATAGAGACATTCAGTACTTC. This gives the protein CASSPVGTGNRDIQYF. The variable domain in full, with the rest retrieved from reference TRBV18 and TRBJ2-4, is NAGVMQNPRHLVRRRGQEARLRCSPMKGHSHVYWYRQLPEEGLKFMVYLQKENIIDESGMPKERFSAEFPKEGPSILRIQQVVRGDSAAYFCASSPVGTGNRDIQYFGAGTRLSVL.

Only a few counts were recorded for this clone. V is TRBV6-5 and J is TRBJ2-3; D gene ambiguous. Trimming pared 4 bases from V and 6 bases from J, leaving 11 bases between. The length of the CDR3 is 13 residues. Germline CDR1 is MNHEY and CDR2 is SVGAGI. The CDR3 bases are TGTGCCAGCAGTTTGGCCCGCCCGGATACGCAGTATTTT. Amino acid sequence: CASSLARPDTQYF.

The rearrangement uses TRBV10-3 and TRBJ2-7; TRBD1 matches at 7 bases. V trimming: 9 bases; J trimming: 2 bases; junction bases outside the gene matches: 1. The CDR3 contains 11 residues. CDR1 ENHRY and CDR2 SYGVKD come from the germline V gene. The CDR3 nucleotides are TGTGCCATAGGACAGGCCTACGAGCAGTACTTC. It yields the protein CAIGQAYEQYF.

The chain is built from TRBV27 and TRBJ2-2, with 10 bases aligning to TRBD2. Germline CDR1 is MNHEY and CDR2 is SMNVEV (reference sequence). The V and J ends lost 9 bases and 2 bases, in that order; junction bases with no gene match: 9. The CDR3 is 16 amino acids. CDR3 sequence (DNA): TGTGCCAGTCGGACTAGCGGAATAAGAAACACCGGGGAGCTGTTTTTT. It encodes CASRTSGIRNTGELFF.

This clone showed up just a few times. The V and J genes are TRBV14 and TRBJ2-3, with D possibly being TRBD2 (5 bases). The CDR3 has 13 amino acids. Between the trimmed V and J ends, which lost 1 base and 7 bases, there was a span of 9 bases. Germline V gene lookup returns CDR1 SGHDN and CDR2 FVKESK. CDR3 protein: CASSQGRGNTQYF. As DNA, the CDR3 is TGTGCCAGCAGCCAAGGGAGAGGGAATACGCAGTATTTT.

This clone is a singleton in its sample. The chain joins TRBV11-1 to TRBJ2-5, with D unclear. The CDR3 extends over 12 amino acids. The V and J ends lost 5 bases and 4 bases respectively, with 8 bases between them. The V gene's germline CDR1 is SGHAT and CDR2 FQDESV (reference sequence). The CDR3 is CASSNMAETQYF. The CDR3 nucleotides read TGTGCCAGCAGCAATATGGCAGAGACCCAGTACTTC.

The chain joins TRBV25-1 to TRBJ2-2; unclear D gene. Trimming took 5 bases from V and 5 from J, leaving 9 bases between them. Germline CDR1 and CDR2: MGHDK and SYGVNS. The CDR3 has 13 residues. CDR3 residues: CASSPSITGELFF. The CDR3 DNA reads TGTGCCAGCAGTCCCAGTATAACCGGGGAGCTGTTTTTT.

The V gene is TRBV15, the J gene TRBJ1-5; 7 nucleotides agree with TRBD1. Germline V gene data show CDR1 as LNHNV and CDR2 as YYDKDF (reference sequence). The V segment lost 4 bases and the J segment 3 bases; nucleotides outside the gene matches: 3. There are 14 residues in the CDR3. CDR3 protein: CATSKTGNNQPQHF. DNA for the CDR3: TGTGCCACCAGCAAGACAGGGAACAATCAGCCCCAGCATTTT.

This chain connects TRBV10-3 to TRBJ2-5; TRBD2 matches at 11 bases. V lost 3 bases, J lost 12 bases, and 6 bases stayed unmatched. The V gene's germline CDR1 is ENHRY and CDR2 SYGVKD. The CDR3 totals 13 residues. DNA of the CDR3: TGTGCCATCAGTGAACTAGCGGGGGCTCTCAAGTACTTC. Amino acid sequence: CAISELAGALKYF.

CDR3 residues: CASMAAAGNQETQYF. CDR3 nucleotide sequence: TGCGCCAGCATGGCCGCAGCCGGGAACCAAGAGACCCAGTACTTC. The chain joins TRBV5-1 to TRBJ2-5; tentative D call: TRBD2 (5 bases). CDR1 is SGHRS, CDR2 YFSETQ, per germline. The CDR3 is 15 residues long. The V gene lost 6 bases and the J gene lost 0 bases, with 15 bases spanning the gap.

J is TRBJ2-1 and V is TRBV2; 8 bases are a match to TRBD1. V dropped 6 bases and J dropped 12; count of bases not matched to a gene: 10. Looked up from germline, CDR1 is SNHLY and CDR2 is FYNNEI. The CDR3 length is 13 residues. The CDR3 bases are TGTGCCAGCAGCCCAAGACAGGGGTTGGGGCAGTTCTTC. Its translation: CASSPRQGLGQFF.

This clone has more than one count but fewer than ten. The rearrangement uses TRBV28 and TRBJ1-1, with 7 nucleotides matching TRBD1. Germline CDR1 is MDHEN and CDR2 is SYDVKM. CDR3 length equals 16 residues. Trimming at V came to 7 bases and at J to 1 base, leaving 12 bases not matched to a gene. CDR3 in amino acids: CASTLSTGAWNTEAFF. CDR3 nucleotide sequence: TGTGCCAGCACCCTATCCACAGGGGCCTGGAACACTGAAGCTTTCTTT.

CDR3 bases: TGTGCCAGCAGGCGGGACAGCTCCTACGAGCAGTACTTC. Translation gives CASRRDSSYEQYF. The chain links TRBV6-1 to TRBJ2-7; D is perhaps TRBD1 (7 bases). Deletions cut 6 bases from V and 0 bases from J, with 9 bases between. CDR1 is MNHNS, CDR2 SASEGT, per germline. The CDR3 contains 13 residues.

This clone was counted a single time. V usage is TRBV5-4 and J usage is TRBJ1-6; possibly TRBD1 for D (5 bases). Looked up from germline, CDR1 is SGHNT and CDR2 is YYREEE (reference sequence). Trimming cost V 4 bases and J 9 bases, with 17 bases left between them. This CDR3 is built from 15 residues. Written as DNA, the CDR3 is TGTGCCAGCAGCCTTGGAGGGCCGCAGGGTTCACCCCTCCACTTT. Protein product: CASSLGGPQGSPLHF.

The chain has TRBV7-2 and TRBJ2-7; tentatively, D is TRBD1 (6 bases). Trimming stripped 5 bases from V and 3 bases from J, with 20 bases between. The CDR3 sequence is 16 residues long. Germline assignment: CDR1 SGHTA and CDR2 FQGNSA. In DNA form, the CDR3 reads TGTGCCAGCAGCCCTTTAGGGAGACAGGCTAGCTACGAGCAGTACTTC. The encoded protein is CASSPLGRQASYEQYF.

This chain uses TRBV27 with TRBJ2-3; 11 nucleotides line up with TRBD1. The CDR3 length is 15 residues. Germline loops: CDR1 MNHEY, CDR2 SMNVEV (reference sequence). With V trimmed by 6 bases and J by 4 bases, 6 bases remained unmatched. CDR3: CASSSRTGGADTQYF. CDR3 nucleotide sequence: TGTGCCAGCAGCTCTCGGACAGGGGGCGCAGATACGCAGTATTTT.

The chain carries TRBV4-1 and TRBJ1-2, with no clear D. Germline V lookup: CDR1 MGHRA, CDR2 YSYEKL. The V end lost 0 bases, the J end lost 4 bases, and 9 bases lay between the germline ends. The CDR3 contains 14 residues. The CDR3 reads CASSQDWRGYGYTF. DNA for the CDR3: TGCGCCAGCAGCCAAGATTGGCGGGGCTATGGCTACACCTTC.

The CDR3 DNA reads as TGTGCCAGCAGTGAATCCGGACAGGCCAAGGGCTACACCTTC. It specifies CASSESGQAKGYTF. The chain links TRBV25-1 to TRBJ1-2; 7 bases agree with TRBD1. Germline V gene lookup returns CDR1 MGHDK and CDR2 SYGVNS. The CDR3 spans 14 residues. Trimming cost V 1 base and J 8 bases; bases outside gene matches: 7.

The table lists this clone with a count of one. The CDR3 DNA reads TGCGCCAGCAGCCCTACCGGGACTAGCGCAGTAGAGACCCAGTACTTC. As protein: CASSPTGTSAVETQYF. The gene calls are TRBV5-1 and TRBJ2-5; 10 positions agree with TRBD2. Germline CDR1 is SGHRS and CDR2 is YFSETQ. The CDR3 spans 16 residues. The V and J ends lost 4 bases and 4 bases, in that order; junction bases with no gene match: 10.

In DNA, the CDR3 is TGTGCCTCTCGGACAGGGGGGGGCAATGAGCAGTTCTTC. Amino acids: CASRTGGGNEQFF. The chain joins TRBV6-1 to TRBJ2-1; 10 bases are shared with TRBD1. V lost 11 bases and J lost 6; bases outside the gene matches: 7. The CDR3 is 13 amino acids. Per the germline V gene, CDR1 is MNHNS and CDR2 is SASEGT.

The CDR3 DNA reads as TGTGCCAGCAGTGAGGAGGGGCCCCAAATTTATAATTCACCCCTCCACTTT. This translates into CASSEEGPQIYNSPLHF. The gene calls are TRBV6-1 and TRBJ1-6; possible D gene TRBD1, 5 bases. Trimming cost V 3 bases and J 4 bases, with 16 bases left between them. The CDR3 length is 17 residues. Germline CDR1 reads MNHNS; CDR2 reads SASEGT.

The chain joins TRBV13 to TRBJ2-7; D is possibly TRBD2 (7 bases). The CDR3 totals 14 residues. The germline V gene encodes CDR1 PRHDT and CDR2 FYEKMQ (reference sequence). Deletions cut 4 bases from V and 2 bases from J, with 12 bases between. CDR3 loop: CASSSAGDTYEQYF. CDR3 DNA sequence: TGTGCCAGCAGCTCTGCGGGGGACACCTACGAGCAGTACTTC.

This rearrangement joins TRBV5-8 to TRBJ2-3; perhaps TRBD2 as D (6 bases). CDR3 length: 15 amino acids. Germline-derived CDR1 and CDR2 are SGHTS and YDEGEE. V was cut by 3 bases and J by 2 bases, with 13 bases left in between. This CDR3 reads CASSYLATDTDTQYF. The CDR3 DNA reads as TGTGCCAGCAGCTATCTAGCGACCGACACAGATACGCAGTATTTT.